Here is one T cell receptor beta chain with its context. This sample is part of a study of control samples from healthy donors and cancer patients. The ends were cut back, 4 bases at V and 8 bases at J, with 20 bases in the middle. The germline CDR1 and CDR2 sequences are SGHDN and FVKESK. The CDR3 runs 15 residues. TCRdb's table, derived via immunoSEQ multiplex PCR, lists solely in-frame clones and lacks some. The top ten clones hold roughly 2.1% of a sample with roughly 170,000 clones, approximately 91% of them seen once. This clonotype was obtained from a woman between 40 and 50 years old in good health. The specimen was blood. The V and J genes are TRBV14 and TRBJ1-2; possibly TRBD1 for D (5 bases). The CDR3 spells CASSPLGDLMGGYTF. The CDR3 coding sequence is TGTGCCAGCAGCCCACTGGGGGATTTGATGGGGGGCTACACCTTC.